This T cell receptor beta chain was profiled in a study of immune characteristics of hereditary and idiopathic chronic pancreatitis. Some clones are missing from TCRdb's copy, which holds only in-frame ones; the method was immunoSEQ multiplex PCR. The sample consists of 9,000 to 10,000 clones, roughly 80% of them appearing once. Study-wide findings and caveats: Vbeta-Jbeta usage, including TRBV10, TRBV19, TRBV23 and TRBV5, differed by pancreatitis type.

Germline V gene data show CDR1 as MRHNA and CDR2 as SNTAGT. Trimming left V 0 bases short and J 1 base short, with 12 bases between. The CDR3 totals 17 residues. Regarding this clone: Its target is not known.

Total pancreatectomy with islet autotransplantation was the source of the chronic pancreatitis pancreas tissue. V and J are TRBV6-4 and TRBJ2-2; weak D call: TRBD2 (7 bases). This receptor was identified in a human donor with chronic pancreatitis. Material for sequencing was pancreas tissue with idiopathic chronic pancreatitis. This CDR3 reads CASSDSAGAENTGELFF. CDR3 in DNA: TGTGCCAGCAGTGACTCGGCGGGGGCCGAGAACACCGGGGAGCTGTTTTTT.